This entry features one T cell receptor (beta chain) sequence. The data belong to a study of cytomegalovirus exposure and HLA in healthy donors. Study as a whole: An early release of data contained around 80 million unique TCRs, which came from HLA-typed donors.

The CDR3 loop spans 18 amino acids. Trimming took 1 base from V and 0 from J; bases not matched to a gene: 6. Germline assignment: CDR1 SGHDT and CDR2 YYEEEE. In the PCR, 60 Vbeta and 13 Jbeta primers were used. The method was immunoSEQ multiplex PCR; TCRdb's version includes in-frame clones alone and lacks a portion of them. The sample lists under 150,000 clones; 82% were seen once. Material: PBMCs. The rearrangement joins TRBV5-6 to TRBJ2-6, with TRBD1 identical over 8 bases. The origin of this receptor is a man aged 25 to 40 in good health and CMV-seropositive. CDR3 nucleotide sequence: TGTGCCAGCAGCTTGTTGGGGACAGGATTCTCTGGGGCCAACGTCCTGACTTTC. Translating it yields CASSLLGTGFSGANVLTF. The full variable domain, rest sourced from reference TRBV5-6 and TRBJ2-6, is DAGVTQSPTHLIKTRGQQVTLRCSPKSGHDTVSWYQQALGQGPQFIFQYYEEEERQRGNFPDRFSGHQFPNYSSELNVNALLLGDSALYLCASSLLGTGFSGANVLTFGAGSRLTVL.